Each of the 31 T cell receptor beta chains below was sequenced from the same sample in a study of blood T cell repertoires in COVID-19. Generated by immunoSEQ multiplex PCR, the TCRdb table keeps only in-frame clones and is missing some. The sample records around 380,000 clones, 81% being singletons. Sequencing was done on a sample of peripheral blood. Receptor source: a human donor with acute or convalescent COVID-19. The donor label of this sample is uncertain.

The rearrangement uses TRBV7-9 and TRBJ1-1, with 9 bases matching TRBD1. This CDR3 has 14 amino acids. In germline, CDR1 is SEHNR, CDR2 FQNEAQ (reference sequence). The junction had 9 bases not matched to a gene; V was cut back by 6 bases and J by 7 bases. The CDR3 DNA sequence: TGTGCCAGCAGTCGGGGCGGGACAGGGTTTGAAGCTTTCTTT. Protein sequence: CASSRGGTGFEAFF.

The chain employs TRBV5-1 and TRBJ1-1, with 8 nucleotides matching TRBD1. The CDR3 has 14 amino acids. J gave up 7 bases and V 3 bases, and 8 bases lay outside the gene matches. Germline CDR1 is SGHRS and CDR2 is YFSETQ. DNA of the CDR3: TGCGCCAGCAGCTCCGGGACAGGTTTGTTTGAAGCTTTCTTT. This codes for CASSSGTGLFEAFF.

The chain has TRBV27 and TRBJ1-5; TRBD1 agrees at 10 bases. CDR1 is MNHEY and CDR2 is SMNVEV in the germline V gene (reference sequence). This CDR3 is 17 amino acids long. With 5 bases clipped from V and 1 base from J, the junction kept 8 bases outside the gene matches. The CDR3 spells CASSPTTGGGSNQPQHF. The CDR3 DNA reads TGTGCCAGCAGTCCCACGACAGGGGGCGGCAGCAATCAGCCCCAGCATTTT.

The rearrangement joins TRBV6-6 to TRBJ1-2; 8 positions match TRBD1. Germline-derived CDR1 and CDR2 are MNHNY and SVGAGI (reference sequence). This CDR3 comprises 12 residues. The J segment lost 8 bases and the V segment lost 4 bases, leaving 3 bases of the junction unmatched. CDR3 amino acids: CASSSGQGGYTF. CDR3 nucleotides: TGTGCCAGCAGTTCAGGACAGGGCGGCTACACCTTC.

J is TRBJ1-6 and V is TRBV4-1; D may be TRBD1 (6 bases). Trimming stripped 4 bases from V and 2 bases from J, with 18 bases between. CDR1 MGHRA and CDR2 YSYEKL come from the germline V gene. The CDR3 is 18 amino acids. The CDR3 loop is CASSPLPTGGAYNSPLHF. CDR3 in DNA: TGCGCCAGCAGCCCCTTACCGACAGGCGGCGCCTATAATTCACCCCTCCACTTT.

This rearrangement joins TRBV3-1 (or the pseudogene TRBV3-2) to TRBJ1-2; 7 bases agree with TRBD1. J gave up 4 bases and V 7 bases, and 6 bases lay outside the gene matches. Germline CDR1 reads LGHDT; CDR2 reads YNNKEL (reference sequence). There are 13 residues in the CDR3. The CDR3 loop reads CASTSGQIYGYTF. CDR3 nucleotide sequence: TGTGCCAGCACCTCGGGACAGATCTATGGCTACACCTTC.

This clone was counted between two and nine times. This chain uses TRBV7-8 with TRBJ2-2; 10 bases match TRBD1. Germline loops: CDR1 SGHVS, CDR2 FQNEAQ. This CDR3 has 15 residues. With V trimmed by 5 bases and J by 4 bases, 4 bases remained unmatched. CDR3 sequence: CASSLDRGLTGELFF. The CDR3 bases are TGTGCCAGCAGCCTCGACAGGGGGCTCACCGGGGAGCTGTTTTTT.

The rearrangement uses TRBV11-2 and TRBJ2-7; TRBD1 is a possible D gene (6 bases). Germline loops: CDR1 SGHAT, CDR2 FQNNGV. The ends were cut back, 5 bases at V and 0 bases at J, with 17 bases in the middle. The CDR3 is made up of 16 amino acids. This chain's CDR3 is CASSRTGQRSSYEQYF. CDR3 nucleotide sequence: TGTGCCAGCAGCCGAACCGGACAGAGGAGCTCCTACGAGCAGTACTTC.

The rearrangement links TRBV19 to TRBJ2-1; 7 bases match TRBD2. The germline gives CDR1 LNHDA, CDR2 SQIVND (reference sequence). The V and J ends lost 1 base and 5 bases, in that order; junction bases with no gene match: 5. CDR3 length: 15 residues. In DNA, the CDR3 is TGTGCCAGTAGTATAGGGGCTAGCGGAAACAATGAGCAGTTCTTC. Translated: CASSIGASGNNEQFF.

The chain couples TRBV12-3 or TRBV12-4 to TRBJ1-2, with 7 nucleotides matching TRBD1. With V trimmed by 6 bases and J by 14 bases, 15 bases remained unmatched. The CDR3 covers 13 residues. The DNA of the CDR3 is TGTGCCAGCAGGGACACGGGACAGCCCTTCGTAACCTTC. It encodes CASRDTGQPFVTF.

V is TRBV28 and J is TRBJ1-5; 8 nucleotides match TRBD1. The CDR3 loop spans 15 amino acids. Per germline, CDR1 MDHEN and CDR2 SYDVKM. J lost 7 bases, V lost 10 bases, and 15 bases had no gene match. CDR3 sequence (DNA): TGTGCCATCGCCAGAGGAGACAGGGGTTTGCAGCCCCAGCATTTT. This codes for CAIARGDRGLQPQHF. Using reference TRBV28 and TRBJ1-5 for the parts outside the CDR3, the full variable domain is DVKVTQSSRYLVKRTGEKVFLECVQDMDHENMFWYRQDPGLGLRLIYFSYDVKMKEKGDIPEGYSVSREKKERFSLILESASTNQTSMYLCAIARGDRGLQPQHFGDGTRLSIL.

DNA of the CDR3: TGTGCCAGCAGTGTGACAAGGTCCTCCTACGAGCAGTACTTC. This codes for CASSVTRSSYEQYF. This chain joins TRBV27 and TRBJ2-7; D unresolved. Germline assignment: CDR1 MNHEY and CDR2 SMNVEV (reference sequence). The V gene lost 5 bases and the J gene lost 0 bases, with 11 bases spanning the gap. CDR3 length: 14 amino acids.

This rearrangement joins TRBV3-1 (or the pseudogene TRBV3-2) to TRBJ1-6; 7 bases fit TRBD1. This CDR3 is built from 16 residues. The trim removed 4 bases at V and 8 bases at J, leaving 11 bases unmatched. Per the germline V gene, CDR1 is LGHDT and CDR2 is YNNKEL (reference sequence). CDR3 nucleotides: TGTGCCAGCAGCCTAACCAGGGGGAGATCTGATTCACCCCTCCACTTT. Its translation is CASSLTRGRSDSPLHF.

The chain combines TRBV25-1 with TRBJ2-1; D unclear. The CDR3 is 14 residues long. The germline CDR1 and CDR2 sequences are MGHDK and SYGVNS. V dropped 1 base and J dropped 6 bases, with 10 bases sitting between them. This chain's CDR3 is CASSEFGLSNEQFF. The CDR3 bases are TGTGCCAGCAGTGAATTCGGGTTGTCCAATGAGCAGTTCTTC.

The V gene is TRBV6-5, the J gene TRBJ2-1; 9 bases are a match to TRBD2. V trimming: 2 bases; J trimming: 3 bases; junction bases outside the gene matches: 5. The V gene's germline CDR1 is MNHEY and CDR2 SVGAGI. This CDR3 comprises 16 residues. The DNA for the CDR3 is TGTGCCAGCAGTTACGCGCTAGCGGGATACTACAATGAGCAGTTCTTC. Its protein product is CASSYALAGYYNEQFF.

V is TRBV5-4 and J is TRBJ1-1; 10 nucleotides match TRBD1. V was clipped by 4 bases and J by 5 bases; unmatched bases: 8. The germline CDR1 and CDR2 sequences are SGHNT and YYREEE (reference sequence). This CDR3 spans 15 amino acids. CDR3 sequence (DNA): TGTGCCAGCAGCATAGACAGGGGGCTTGGGACTGAAGCTTTCTTT. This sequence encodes CASSIDRGLGTEAFF.

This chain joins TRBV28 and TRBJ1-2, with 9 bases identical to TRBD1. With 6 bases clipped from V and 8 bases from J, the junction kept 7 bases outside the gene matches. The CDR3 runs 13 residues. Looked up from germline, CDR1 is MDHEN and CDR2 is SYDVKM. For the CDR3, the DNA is TGTGCCAGCAGAAACAGGGGGCCCGCCGGCTACACCTTC. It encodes CASRNRGPAGYTF.

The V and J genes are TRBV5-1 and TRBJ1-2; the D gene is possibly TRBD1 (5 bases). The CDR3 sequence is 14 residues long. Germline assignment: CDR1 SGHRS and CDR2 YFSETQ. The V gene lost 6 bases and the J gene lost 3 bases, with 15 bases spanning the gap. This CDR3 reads CASTPSGGDYGYTF. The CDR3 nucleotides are TGCGCCAGCACCCCCTCGGGAGGGGACTATGGCTACACCTTC.

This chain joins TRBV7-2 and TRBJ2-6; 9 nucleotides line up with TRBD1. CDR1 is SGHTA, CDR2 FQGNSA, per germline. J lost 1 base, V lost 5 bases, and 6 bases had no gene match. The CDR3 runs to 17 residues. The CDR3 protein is CASSAAGQGSGANVLTF. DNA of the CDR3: TGTGCCAGCAGCGCCGCGGGACAGGGTTCTGGGGCCAACGTCCTGACTTTC.

CDR3 sequence: CASSLGTSGETQYF. In nucleotides, the CDR3 is TGTGCCAGCTCACTCGGGACTAGCGGAGAGACCCAGTACTTC. This chain connects TRBV18 to TRBJ2-5; TRBD2 agrees at 11 bases. The CDR3 consists of 14 residues. V shed 4 bases and J 4 bases; nucleotides not matched to a gene: 2. Germline CDR1 KGHSH, CDR2 LQKENI.

CDR3 loop: CASSRPGTEIYEQYF. CDR3 coding DNA: TGTGCCAGCAGCCGACCCGGGACAGAAATATACGAGCAGTACTTC. This chain uses TRBV3-1 (or the pseudogene TRBV3-2) with TRBJ2-7, with 7 bases fitting TRBD1. Germline CDR1 and CDR2: LGHDT and YNNKEL (reference sequence). There are 15 residues in the CDR3. The junction had 10 bases not matched to a gene; V was cut back by 4 bases and J by 4 bases.

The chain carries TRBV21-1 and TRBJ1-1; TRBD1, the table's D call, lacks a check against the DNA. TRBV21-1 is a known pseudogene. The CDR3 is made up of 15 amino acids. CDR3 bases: TGTGCCAGCAGCAGGTTACCGCAGGCCCATCGGGAAGCTTTCTTT. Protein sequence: CASSRLPQAHREAFF.

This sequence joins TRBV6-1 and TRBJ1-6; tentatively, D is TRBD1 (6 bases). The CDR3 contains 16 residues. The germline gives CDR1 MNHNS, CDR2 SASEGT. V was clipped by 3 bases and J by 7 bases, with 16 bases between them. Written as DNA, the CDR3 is TGTGCCAGCAGTGACGGTGCAGGGGTTTTGAATTCACCCCTCCACTTT. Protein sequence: CASSDGAGVLNSPLHF.

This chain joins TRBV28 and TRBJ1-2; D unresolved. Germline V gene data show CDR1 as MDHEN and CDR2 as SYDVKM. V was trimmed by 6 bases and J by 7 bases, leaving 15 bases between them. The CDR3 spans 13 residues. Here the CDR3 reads CASRSTGIGGYTF. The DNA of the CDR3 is TGTGCCAGCAGGTCAACGGGTATTGGTGGCTACACCTTC.

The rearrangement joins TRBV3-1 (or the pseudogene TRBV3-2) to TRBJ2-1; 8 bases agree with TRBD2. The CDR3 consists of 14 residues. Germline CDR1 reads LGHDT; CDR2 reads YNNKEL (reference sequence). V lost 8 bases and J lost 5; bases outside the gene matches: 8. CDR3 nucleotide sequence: TGTGCCAGCCACCCGGGGGGGGGCCACAATGAGCAGTTCTTC. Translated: CASHPGGGHNEQFF.

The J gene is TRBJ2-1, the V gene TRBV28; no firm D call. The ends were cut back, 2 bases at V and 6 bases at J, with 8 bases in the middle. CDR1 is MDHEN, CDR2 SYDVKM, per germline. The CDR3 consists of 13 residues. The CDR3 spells CASSLPFPNEQFF. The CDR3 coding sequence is TGTGCCAGCAGTTTACCTTTCCCCAATGAGCAGTTCTTC.

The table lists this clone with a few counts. In DNA form, the CDR3 reads TGTGCCAGCATCCGCCTCCCGGGGAATCAGCCCCAGCATTTT. Translating it yields CASIRLPGNQPQHF. The chain employs TRBV14 and TRBJ1-5; the D is unclear. The CDR3 spans 14 residues. Germline V gives CDR1 SGHDN, CDR2 FVKESK. V lost 7 bases and J lost 4, with 14 bases in between.

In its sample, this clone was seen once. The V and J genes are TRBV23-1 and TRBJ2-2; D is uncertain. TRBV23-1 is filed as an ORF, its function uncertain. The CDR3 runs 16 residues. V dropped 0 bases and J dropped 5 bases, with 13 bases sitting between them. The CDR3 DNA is TGCGCCAGCAGTCAATCCGAGCCCAGCGAAACCGGGGAGCTGTTTTTT. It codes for CASSQSEPSETGELFF.

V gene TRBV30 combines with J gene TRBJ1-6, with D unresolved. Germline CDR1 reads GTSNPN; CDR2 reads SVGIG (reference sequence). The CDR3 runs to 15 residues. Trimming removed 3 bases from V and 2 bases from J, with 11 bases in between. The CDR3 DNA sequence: TGTGCCTGGAGCCCGACGGGTACCTATAATTCACCCCTCCACTTT. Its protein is CAWSPTGTYNSPLHF.

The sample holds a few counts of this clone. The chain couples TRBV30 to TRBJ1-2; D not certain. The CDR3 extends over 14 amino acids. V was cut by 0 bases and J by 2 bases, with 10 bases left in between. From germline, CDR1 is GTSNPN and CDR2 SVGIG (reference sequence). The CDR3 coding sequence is TGTGCCTGGAGTGTATATGGCAGGAACTATGGCTACACCTTC. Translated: CAWSVYGRNYGYTF.

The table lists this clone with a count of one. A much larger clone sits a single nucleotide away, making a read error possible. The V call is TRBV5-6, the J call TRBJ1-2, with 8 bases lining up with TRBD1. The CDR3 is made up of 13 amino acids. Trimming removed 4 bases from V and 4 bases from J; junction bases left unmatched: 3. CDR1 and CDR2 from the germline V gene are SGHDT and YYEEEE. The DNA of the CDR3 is TGTGCCAGCAGCCCGGACAGGGCCTATGGCTACACCTTC. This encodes CASSPDRAYGYTF.